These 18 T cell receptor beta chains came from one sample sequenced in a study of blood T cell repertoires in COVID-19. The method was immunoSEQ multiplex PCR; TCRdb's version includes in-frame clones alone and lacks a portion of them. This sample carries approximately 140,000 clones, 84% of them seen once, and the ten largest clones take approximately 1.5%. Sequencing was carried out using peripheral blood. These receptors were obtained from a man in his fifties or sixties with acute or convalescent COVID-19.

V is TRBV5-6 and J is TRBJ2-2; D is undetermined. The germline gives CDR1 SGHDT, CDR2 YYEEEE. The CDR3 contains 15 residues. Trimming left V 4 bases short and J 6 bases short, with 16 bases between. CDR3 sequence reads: CASSPRLVVAGELFF. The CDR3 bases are TGTGCCAGCAGCCCACGCCTAGTAGTTGCCGGGGAGCTGTTTTTT.

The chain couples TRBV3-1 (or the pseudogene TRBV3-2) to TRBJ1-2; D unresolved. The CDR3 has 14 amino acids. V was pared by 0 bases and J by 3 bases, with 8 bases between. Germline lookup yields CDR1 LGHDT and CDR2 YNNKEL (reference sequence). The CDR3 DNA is TGTGCCAGCAGCCAAGAGTGGTCAGACTATGGCTACACCTTC. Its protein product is CASSQEWSDYGYTF.

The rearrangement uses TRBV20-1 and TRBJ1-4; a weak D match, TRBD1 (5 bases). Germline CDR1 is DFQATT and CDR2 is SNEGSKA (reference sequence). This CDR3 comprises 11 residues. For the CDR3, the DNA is TGCAACCCCCGGGGGGATGAAAAACTGTTTTTT. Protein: CNPRGDEKLFF.

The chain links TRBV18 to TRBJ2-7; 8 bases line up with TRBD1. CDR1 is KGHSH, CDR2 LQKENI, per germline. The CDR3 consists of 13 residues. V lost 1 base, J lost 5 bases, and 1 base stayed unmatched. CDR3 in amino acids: CASSPRTGNEQYF. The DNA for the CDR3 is TGTGCCAGCTCACCACGGACAGGGAACGAGCAGTACTTC.

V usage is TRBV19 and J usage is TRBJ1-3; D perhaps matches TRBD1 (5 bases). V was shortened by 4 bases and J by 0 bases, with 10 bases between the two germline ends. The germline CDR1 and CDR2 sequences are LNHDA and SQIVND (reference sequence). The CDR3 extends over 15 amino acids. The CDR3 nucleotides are TGTGCCAGTAGTAAGGGACTCAGCTCTGGAAACACCATATATTTT. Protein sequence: CASSKGLSSGNTIYF. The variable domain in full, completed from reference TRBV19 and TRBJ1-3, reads DGGITQSPKYLFRKEGQNVTLSCEQNLNHDAMYWYRQDPGQGLRLIYYSQIVNDFQKGDIAEGYSVSREKKESFPLTVTSAQKNPTAFYLCASSKGLSSGNTIYFGEGSWLTVV.

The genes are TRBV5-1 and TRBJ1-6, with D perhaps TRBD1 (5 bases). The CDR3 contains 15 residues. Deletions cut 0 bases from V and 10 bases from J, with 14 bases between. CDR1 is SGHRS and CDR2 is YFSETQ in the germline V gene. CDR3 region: CASSLDGGSGSPLHF. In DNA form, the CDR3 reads TGCGCCAGCAGCTTGGATGGGGGGAGCGGCTCACCCCTCCACTTT.

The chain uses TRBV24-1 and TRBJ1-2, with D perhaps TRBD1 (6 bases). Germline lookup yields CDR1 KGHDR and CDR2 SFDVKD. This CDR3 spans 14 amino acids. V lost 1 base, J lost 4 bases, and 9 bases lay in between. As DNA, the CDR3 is TGTGCCACCAGTGATTTAAGCAGGGGCTATGGCTACACCTTC. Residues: CATSDLSRGYGYTF.

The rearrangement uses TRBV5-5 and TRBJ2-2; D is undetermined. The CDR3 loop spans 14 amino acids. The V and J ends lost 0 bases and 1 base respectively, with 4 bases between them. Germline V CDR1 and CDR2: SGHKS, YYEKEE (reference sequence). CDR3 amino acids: CASSLAGNTGELFF. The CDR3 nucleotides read TGTGCCAGCAGCTTGGCGGGGAACACCGGGGAGCTGTTTTTT.

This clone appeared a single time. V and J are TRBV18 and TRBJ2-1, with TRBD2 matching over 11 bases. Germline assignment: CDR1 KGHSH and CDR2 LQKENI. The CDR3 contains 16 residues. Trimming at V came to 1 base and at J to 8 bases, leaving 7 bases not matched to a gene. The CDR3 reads CASSPQLAGVFDEQFF. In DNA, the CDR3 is TGTGCCAGCTCACCACAACTAGCGGGAGTTTTCGATGAGCAGTTCTTC.

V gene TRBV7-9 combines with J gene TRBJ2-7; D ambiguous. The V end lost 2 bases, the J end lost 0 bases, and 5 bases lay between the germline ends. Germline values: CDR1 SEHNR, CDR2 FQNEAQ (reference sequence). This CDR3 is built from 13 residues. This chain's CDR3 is CASSLYSSYEQYF. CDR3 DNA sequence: TGTGCCAGCAGCTTATACAGCTCCTACGAGCAGTACTTC.

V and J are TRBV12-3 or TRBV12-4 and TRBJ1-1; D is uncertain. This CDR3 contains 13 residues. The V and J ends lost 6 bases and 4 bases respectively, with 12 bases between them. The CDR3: CASSISRVTEAFF. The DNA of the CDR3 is TGTGCCAGCAGCATCTCTCGCGTCACTGAAGCTTTCTTT.

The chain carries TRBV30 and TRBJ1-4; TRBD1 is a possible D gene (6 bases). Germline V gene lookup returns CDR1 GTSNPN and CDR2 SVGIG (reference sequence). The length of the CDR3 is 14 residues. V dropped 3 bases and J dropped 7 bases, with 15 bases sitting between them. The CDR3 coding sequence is TGTGCCTGGAGAACCGGGACACGGGGTGAAAAACTGTTTTTT. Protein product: CAWRTGTRGEKLFF. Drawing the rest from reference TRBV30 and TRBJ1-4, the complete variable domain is SQTIHQWPATLVQPVGSPLSLECTVEGTSNPNLYWYRQAAGRGLQLLFYSVGIGQISSEVPQNLSASRPQDRQFILSSKKLLLSDSGFYLCAWRTGTRGEKLFFGSGTQLSVL.

The CDR3 region is CASRTDSLKAFF. CDR3 nucleotides: TGTGCCAGCAGAACGGACAGTCTTAAGGCTTTCTTT. The J gene is TRBJ1-1, the V gene TRBV12-3 or TRBV12-4; D is possibly TRBD1 (6 bases). The CDR3 has 12 amino acids. Trimming left V 6 bases short and J 11 bases short, with 16 bases between.

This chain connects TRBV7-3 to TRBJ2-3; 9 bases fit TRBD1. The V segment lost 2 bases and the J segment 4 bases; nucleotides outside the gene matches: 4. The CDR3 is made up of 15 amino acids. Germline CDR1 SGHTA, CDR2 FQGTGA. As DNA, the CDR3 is TGTGCCAGCAGCTTAGAGGGACAGGGCCCAGATACGCAGTATTTT. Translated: CASSLEGQGPDTQYF.

Here the CDR3 reads CAWSRGSIYEQYF. CDR3 nucleotide sequence: TGTGCCTGGAGCCGGGGTTCGATCTACGAGCAGTACTTC. The chain couples TRBV30 to TRBJ2-7; D might be TRBD2 (5 bases). The V gene lost 3 bases and the J gene lost 3 bases, with 12 bases spanning the gap. Germline CDR1 reads GTSNPN; CDR2 reads SVGIG (reference sequence). The CDR3 has 13 amino acids.

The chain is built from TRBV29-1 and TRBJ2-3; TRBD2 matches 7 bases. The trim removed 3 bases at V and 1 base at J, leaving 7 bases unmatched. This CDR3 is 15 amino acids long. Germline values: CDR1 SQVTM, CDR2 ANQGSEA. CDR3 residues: CSVDGGGSGTDTQYF. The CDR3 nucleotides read TGCAGCGTTGATGGGGGGGGAAGTGGCACAGATACGCAGTATTTT.

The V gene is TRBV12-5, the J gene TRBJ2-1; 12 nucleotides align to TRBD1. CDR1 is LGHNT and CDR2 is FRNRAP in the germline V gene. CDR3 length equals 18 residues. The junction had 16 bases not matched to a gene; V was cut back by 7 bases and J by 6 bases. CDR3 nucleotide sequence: TGTGCTAGTGCCATGGGGAGGGGACAGGGGGCTTTTCTCAATGAGCAGTTCTTC. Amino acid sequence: CASAMGRGQGAFLNEQFF.

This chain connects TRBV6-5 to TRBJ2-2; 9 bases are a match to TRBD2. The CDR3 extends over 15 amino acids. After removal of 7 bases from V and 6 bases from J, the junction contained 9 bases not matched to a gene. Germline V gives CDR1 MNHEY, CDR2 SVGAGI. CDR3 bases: TGTGCCAGCATCCGCTTAGCGGGAGTTCCCGGGGAGCTGTTTTTT. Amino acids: CASIRLAGVPGELFF.